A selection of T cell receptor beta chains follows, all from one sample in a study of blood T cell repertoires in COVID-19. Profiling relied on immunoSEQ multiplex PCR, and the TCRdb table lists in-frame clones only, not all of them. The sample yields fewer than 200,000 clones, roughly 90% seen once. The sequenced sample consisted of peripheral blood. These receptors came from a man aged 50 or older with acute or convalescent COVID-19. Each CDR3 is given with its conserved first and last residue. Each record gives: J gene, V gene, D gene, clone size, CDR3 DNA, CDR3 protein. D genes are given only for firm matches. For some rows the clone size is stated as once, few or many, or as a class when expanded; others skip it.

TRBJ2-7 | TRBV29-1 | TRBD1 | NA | TGCAGCGTTGGACAGGGTTTGAACTACGAGCAGTACTTC | CSVGQGLNYEQYF
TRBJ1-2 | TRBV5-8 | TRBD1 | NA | TGTGCCAGCAGCCGAGGACAGGCTGACTATGGCTACACCTTC | CASSRGQADYGYTF
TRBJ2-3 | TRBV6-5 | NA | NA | TGTGCCAGCAGTTACTTCCCTGGGGCGGATACGCAGTATTTT | CASSYFPGADTQYF
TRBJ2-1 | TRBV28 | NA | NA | TGTGCCAGCGGGCAGGCGTCCTCCTACAATGAGCAGTTCTTC | CASGQASSYNEQFF
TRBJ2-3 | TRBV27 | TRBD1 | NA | TGTGCCAGCGGGGACAGGGACACAGATACGCAGTATTTT | CASGDRDTDTQYF
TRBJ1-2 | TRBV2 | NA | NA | TGTGCCAGCAGGGGGCGCGTCTATGGCTACACCTTC | CASRGRVYGYTF
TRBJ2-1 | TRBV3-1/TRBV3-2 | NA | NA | TGTGCCAGCAGCCCCGAGGGGGGGCGGTTATTAGATGAGCAGTTCTTC | CASSPEGGRLLDEQFF
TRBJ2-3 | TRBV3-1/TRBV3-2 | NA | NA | TGTGCCAGCAGCCACCTGATCGGGGGCACAGATACGCAGTATTTT | CASSHLIGGTDTQYF
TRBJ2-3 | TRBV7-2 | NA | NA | TGTGCCAGCAGCCTCCGTGAGGGTCGGCCAACAGATACGCAGTATTTT | CASSLREGRPTDTQYF
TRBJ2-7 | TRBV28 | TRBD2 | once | TGTGCCAGCAGTTTCCCCGGGACTAGGGATTACGAGCAGTACTTC | CASSFPGTRDYEQYF
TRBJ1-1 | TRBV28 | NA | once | TGTGCCAGCAGCGGAGGAATGAACACTGAAGCTTTCTTT | CASSGGMNTEAFF
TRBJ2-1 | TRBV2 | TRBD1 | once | TGTGCCAGCAAGGTGACAGGGGTGGGGGATGAGCAGTTCTTC | CASKVTGVGDEQFF
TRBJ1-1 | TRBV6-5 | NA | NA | TGTGCCAGCAGTTACTCCCGGACAGCCCATGGAGCTTTCTTT | CASSYSRTAHGAFF
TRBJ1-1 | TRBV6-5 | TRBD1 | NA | TGTGCCAGTGGGACAGCCCCCCGTGAAGCTTTCTTT | CASGTAPREAFF
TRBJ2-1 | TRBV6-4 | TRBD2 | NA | TGTGCCAGCAGTCCGGAACCGGGACTAGCGGGGGGGCCAGGGGAGCAGTTCTTC | CASSPEPGLAGGPGEQFF